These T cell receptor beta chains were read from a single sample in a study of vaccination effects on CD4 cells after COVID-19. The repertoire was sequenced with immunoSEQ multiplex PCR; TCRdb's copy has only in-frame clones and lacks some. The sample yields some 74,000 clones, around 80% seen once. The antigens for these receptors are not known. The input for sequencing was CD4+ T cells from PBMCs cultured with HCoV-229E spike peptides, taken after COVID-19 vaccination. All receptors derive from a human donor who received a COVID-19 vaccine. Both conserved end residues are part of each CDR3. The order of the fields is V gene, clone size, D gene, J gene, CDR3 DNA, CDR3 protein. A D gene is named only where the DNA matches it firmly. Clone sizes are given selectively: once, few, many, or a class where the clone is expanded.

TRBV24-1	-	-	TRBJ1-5	TGTGCCACCAGTCCAGGCAGCAATCAGCCCCAGCATTTT	CATSPGSNQPQHF
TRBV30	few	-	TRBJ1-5	TGTGCCTGGAGTGTCCCGGGCCAGCCCCAGCATTTT	CAWSVPGQPQHF
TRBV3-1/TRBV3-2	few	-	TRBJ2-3	TGTGCCAGCAGCCGCCTAGGAGCGGGCAGAGCAGATACGCAGTATTTT	CASSRLGAGRADTQYF
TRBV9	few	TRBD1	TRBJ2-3	TGTGCCAGCAGCCCGCACAGGGGAGCAGATACGCAGTATTTT	CASSPHRGADTQYF
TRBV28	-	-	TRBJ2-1	TGTGCCAGCAGCCCTGCACAGACCTACAATGAGCAGTTCTTC	CASSPAQTYNEQFF
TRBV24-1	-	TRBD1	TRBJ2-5	TGTGCCACCAGTGAACTTACAGGGGCTAGAGAGACCCAGTACTTC	CATSELTGARETQYF
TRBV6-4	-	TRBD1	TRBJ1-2	TGTGCCAGCCAGGGACAGGGGAAGGATGGCTACACCTTC	CASQGQGKDGYTF
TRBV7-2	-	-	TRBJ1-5	TGTGCCAGCAGCCTGGACAGAAATCAGCCCCAGCATTTT	CASSLDRNQPQHF
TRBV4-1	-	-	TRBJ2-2	TGCGCCAGCAGCCAGGTTGACAGGCCCAACACCGGGGAGCTGTTTTTT	CASSQVDRPNTGELFF
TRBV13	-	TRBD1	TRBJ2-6	TGTGCCAGCAGTACCGGGCAGGGGGCAACTGGGGCCAACGTCCTGACTTTC	CASSTGQGATGANVLTF
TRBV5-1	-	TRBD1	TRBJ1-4	TGCGCCAGCAGCTTATGGGACAGTTATAATGAAAAACTGTTTTTT	CASSLWDSYNEKLFF
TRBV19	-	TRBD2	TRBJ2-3	TGTGCCAGTAGTAAGAGCACAATACTAGCGGGGTTGCCAGATACGCAGTATTTT	CASSKSTILAGLPDTQYF
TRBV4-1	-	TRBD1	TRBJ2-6	TGCGCCAGCAGCCAAGTTCGGCGGACAGGGGCCATTAGCTCTGGGGCCAACGTCCTGACTTTC	CASSQVRRTGAISSGANVLTF
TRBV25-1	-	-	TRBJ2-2	TGTGCCAGCATAGCCCGGGGGGCGGACACCGGGGAGCTGTTTTTT	CASIARGADTGELFF
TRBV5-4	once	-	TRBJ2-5	TGTGCCAGCAGCTTTGAAACGGAGACCCAGTACTTC	CASSFETETQYF
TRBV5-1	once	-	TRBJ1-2	TGCGCCAGCAGCTTCGACAGTTCCTATGGCTACACCTTC	CASSFDSSYGYTF
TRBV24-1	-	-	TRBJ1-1	TGTGCCACCAGGGGGGCGGAAAGCACTGAAGCTTTCTTT	CATRGAESTEAFF
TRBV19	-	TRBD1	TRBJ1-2	TGTGCCAGTAGTAATCGACAGGGGGCTGCTAACTATGGCTACACCTTC	CASSNRQGAANYGYTF
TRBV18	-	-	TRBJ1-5	TGTGCCAGCTCACCCGGTTCGGGGGTCAGTACGGCCCAGCATTTT	CASSPGSGVSTAQHF
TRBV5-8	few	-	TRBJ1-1	TGTGCCAGCCCTGGGGGCACTGAAGCTTTCTTT	CASPGGTEAFF
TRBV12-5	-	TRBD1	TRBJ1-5	TGTGCTAGTGGATCCGGGACAGGGTCTCAGCCCCAGCATTTT	CASGSGTGSQPQHF
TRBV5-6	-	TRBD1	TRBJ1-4	TGTGCCAGCAGCTTGGCCCCCGGGACAGGGGACCACTCGGATGAAAAACTGTTTTTT	CASSLAPGTGDHSDEKLFF
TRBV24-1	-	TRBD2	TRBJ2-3	TGTGCCACCAGTGACACCCGGACTAGCGGGGGGAAAGCAGATACGCAGTATTTT	CATSDTRTSGGKADTQYF
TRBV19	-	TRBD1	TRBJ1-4	TGTGCCAGTAGCAAAAAAACAGGGGGAGAAGAAAAACTGTTTTTT	CASSKKTGGEEKLFF
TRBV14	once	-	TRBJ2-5	TGTGCCAGCAGCCAAGCCCGAGGGGCGTTGGAGACCCAGTACTTC	CASSQARGALETQYF
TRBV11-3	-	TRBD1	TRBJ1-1	TGTGCCAGCAGCCCCACAGGGGTCACTGAAGCTTTCTTT	CASSPTGVTEAFF
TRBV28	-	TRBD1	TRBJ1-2	TGTGCCAGCAGTCACAAGGACAGGGGAGGCTACACCTTC	CASSHKDRGGYTF
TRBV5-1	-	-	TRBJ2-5	TGCGCCAGCAGCTTGGGGGGCTCGCAAGAGACCCAGTACTTC	CASSLGGSQETQYF
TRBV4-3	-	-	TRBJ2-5	TGCGCCAGCAGCCAAGTCTTTGGGGGGAGCCAGGAGACCCAGTACTTC	CASSQVFGGSQETQYF
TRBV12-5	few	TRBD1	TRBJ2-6	TGTGCTAGTGGTTTGGTGACAGGGGTATCTGGGGCCAACGTCCTGACTTTC	CASGLVTGVSGANVLTF
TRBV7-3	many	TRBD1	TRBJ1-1	TGTGCCAGCAGCTTCGACAGGGGTGAAGCTTTCTTT	CASSFDRGEAFF
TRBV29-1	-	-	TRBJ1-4	TGCAGCGTTGAAGACCAGGAGAGCGGCTTGTTTTTT	CSVEDQESGLFF
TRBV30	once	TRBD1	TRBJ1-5	TGTGCCTGGAAAGAAGGACAGGGGGGCCTTTTAAGCAATCAGCCCCAGCATTTT	CAWKEGQGGLLSNQPQHF
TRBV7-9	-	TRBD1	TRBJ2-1	TGTGCCAGCAAAGGGACAGGGATGGATGAGCAGTTCTTC	CASKGTGMDEQFF
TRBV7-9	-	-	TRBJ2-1	TGTGCCAGCACCGTGTGGTCGGGACGGGCAGATGAGCAGTTCTTC	CASTVWSGRADEQFF
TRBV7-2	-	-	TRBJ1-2	TGTGCCAGCAGCTTCTGGACATCGGGATATGGCTACACCTTC	CASSFWTSGYGYTF
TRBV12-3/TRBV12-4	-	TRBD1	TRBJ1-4	TGTGCCACTCGGACAGGGGGGCTTGAAAAACTGTTTTTT	CATRTGGLEKLFF
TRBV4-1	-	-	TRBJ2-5	TGCGCCAGCAGCCAAGATGGGATGGGGGGGCCGCAAGAGACCCAGTACTTC	CASSQDGMGGPQETQYF
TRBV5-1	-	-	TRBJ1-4	TGCGCCAGCAGCTTGGGAGAAAAACTGTTTTTT	CASSLGEKLFF
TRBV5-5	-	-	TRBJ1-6	TGTGCCAGCAGCTTGCTAAAGGGGACTAATTCACCCCTCCACTTT	CASSLLKGTNSPLHF
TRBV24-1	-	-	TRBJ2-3	TGTGCCACCAGTGGAGTCAGGAGCACAGATACGCAGTATTTT	CATSGVRSTDTQYF
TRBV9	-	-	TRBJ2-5	TGTGCCAGCAGCGCCCAGGGAGCGCAGGGGACCCAGTACTTC	CASSAQGAQGTQYF
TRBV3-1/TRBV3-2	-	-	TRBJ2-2	TGTGCCAGCAGCCAGAATCATCTCGGGGAGCTGTTTTTT	CASSQNHLGELFF
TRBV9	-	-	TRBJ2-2	TGTGCCAGCAGCGTGAGACAGGGAGGTAACACCGGGGAGCTGTTTTTT	CASSVRQGGNTGELFF
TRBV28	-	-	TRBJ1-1	TGTGCCAGCAGTTTTGGGGGGGGCCCCATGAACACTGAAGCTTTCTTT	CASSFGGGPMNTEAFF
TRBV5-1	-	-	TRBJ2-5	TGCGCCAGCAGCTTAGCCATTGACAGGTCCCAAGAGACCCAGTACTTC	CASSLAIDRSQETQYF
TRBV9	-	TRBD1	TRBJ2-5	TGTGCCAGCAGCGAAACAGGGGGCCCGATTTCCCAGTACTTC	CASSETGGPISQYF
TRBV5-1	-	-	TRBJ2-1	TGCGCCAGCAGCTCCGGGACTGGGGCCTACAATGAGCAGTTCTTC	CASSSGTGAYNEQFF
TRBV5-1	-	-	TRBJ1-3	TGCGCCAGCAGAACCTTCCAGGGGACAGGAAACACCATATATTTT	CASRTFQGTGNTIYF